These 2 T cell receptor beta chains share one sample of origin, sequenced in a study of OX40 agonist ivuxolimab in advanced cancers. The assay was immunoSEQ multiplex PCR, and TCRdb's table has in-frame clones only and misses some. The sample contains around 49,000 clones, approximately 88% of which appear only once. This specimen was CD4+ or CD8+ T cells sorted from blood, taken in a trial of the OX40 agonist ivuxolimab. These receptors came from an adult with an advanced solid tumor such as melanoma, head and neck, liver or kidney cancer.

The table lists this clone with a count of one. The genes are TRBV5-8 and TRBJ1-1, with TRBD1 matching 9 bases. The CDR3 totals 14 residues. Germline V gene sequence: CDR1 SGHTS, CDR2 YDEGEE. Trimming removed 5 bases from V and 6 bases from J; junction bases left unmatched: 8. The CDR3 nucleotides are TGTGCCAGCAGTAACCGGGACAGGGTTGCTGAAGCTTTCTTT. It yields the protein CASSNRDRVAEAFF. Full variable domain (remainder filled in from reference TRBV5-8 and TRBJ1-1): EAGVTQSPTHLIKTRGQQATLRCSPISGHTSVYWYQQALGLGLQFLLWYDEGEERNRGNFPPRFSGRQFPNYSSELNVNALELEDSALYLCASSNRDRVAEAFFGQGTRLTVV.

The chain links TRBV5-5 to TRBJ2-7; D not certain. Trimming stripped 1 base from V and 3 bases from J, with 8 bases between. The CDR3 runs to 13 residues. From germline, CDR1 is SGHKS and CDR2 YYEKEE (reference sequence). The chain's CDR3 is CASSLIPGYEQYF. In DNA form, the CDR3 reads TGTGCCAGCAGCTTGATCCCAGGCTACGAGCAGTACTTC.